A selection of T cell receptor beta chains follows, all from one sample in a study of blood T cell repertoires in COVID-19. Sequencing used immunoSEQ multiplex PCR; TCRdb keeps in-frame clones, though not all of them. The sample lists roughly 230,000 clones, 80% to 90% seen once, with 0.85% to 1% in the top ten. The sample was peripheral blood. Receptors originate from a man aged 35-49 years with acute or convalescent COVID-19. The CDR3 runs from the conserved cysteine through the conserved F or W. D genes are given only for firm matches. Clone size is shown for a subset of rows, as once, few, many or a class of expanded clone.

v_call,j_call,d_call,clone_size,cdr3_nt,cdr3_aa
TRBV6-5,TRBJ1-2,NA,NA,TGTGCCAGCAGTTTAACGGGTACACTCGTTTATGGCTACACCTTC,CASSLTGTLVYGYTF
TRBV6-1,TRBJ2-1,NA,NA,TGTGCCAGCAGTGAAGCGACCCAGGGTAAATACAATGAGCAGTTCTTC,CASSEATQGKYNEQFF
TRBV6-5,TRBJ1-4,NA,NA,TGTGCCAGCAGTTACTCAGACAGGCTAAATGAAAAACTGTTTTTT,CASSYSDRLNEKLFF
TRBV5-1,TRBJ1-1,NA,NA,TGCGCCAGCAGCTTTATTCCGACCGGGGGGGAGACTGAAGCTTTCTTT,CASSFIPTGGETEAFF
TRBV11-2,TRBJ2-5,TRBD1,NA,TGTGCCAGCAGCTTAGCCGGACAGGGCCAAGAGACCCAGTACTTC,CASSLAGQGQETQYF
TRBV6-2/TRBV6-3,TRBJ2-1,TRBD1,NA,TGTGCCAGCAGTTACTGGGCGACAGGGGGCGCGGAGCAGTTCTTC,CASSYWATGGAEQFF
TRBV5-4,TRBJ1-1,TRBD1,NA,TGTGCCAGCAGCTTGTTGACAGGGGGTTTGGCAACTGAAGCTTTCTTT,CASSLLTGGLATEAFF
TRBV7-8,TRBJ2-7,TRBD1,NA,TGTGCCAGCAGCTTTAAAGACAGGGTAGTGAACGAGCAGTACTTC,CASSFKDRVVNEQYF
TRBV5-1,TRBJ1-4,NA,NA,TGCGCCAGCACCGCCGTAGGGGCAACTAATGAAAAACTGTTTTTT,CASTAVGATNEKLFF
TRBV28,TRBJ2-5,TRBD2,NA,TGTGCCAGCAGTTCCCGCGGGGGGGCATTAGAGACCCAGTACTTC,CASSSRGGALETQYF
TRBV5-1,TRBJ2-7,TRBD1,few,TGCGCCAGCAGCCAGACAGGGGGTGCCTACGAGCAGTACTTC,CASSQTGGAYEQYF
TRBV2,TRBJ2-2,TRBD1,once,TGTGCCAGCGCCCGGGACAGTAAAACCGGGGAGCTGTTTTTT,CASARDSKTGELFF
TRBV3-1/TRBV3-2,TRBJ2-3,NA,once,TGTGCCAGCAGCTCTTCCACAGATACGCAGTATTTT,CASSSSTDTQYF
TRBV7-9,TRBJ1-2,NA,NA,TGTGCCAGCAGCATTGACAGTCTCTATGGCTACACCTTC,CASSIDSLYGYTF
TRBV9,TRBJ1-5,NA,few,TGTGCCAGCAGCGTCAATAGCAATCAGCCCCAGCATTTT,CASSVNSNQPQHF
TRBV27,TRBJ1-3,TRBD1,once,TGTGCCAGCAGACCCTCAGGGGGCTCTGGAAACACCATATATTTT,CASRPSGGSGNTIYF
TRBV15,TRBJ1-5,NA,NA,TGTGCCACCAGCGTCCCAGGCAATCAGCCCCAGCATTTT,CATSVPGNQPQHF
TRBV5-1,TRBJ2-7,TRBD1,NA,TGCGCCAGTGGGGAACAGGGGTCGTACTACGAGCAGTACTTC,CASGEQGSYYEQYF
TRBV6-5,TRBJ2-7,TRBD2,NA,TGTGCCAGCAAGGGACTAGCGGGTGCATCCTACGAGCAGTACTTC,CASKGLAGASYEQYF
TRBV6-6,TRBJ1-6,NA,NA,TGTGCCAGCAGTTTAGAGGGCTCCAATTCACCCCTCCACTTT,CASSLEGSNSPLHF
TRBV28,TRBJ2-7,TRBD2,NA,TGTGCCAGCAGTGCCAGCGGGAGATACCCGTACGAGCAGTACTTC,CASSASGRYPYEQYF
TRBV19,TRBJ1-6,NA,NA,TGTGCCAGTACCCCTGAAAGACACCATAATTCACCCCTCCACTTT,CASTPERHHNSPLHF
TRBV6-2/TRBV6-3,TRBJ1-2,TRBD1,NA,TGTGCCAGCAGTCAGGAAAGGGGACAGGTCGTTGGCTACACCTTC,CASSQERGQVVGYTF
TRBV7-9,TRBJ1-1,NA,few,TGTGCCAGCAGCCCCCGACTCTACATGAACACTGAAGCTTTCTTT,CASSPRLYMNTEAFF
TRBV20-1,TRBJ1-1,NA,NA,TGCAGGGTTTCTTGGGCCACTGAAGCTTTCTTT,CRVSWATEAFF
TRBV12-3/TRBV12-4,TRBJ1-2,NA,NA,TGTGCCAGCAGGTTGGGACAACGCTACACCTTC,CASRLGQRYTF
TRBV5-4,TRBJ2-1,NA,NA,TGTGCCAGCAGCTTACAATTTTCCAATGAGCAGTTCTTC,CASSLQFSNEQFF
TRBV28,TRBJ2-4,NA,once,TGTGCCAGCAGCCCTGGACACCAAGCCAAAAACATTCAGTACTTC,CASSPGHQAKNIQYF
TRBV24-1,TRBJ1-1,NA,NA,TGTGCCACCAGTGTTCCGACAGTGAACACTGAAGCTTTCTTT,CATSVPTVNTEAFF
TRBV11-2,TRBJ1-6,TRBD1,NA,TGTGCCAGCAGACGGGGACAGGGGAGTTCACCCCTCCACTTT,CASRRGQGSSPLHF
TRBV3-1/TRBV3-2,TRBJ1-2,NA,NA,TGTGCCAGCAGCCAAGTTGAGGCCGGCTACACCTTC,CASSQVEAGYTF
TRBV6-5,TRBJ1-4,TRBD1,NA,TGTGCCAGCAGTTCCCTACAGGGGATGTTGGAAAAACTGTTTTTT,CASSSLQGMLEKLFF
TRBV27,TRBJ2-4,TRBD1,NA,TGTGCCAGCAGTACCTGGACAGGAGCCAAAAACATTCAGTACTTC,CASSTWTGAKNIQYF
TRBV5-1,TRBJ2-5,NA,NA,TGCGCCAGCAGCTTGGGGCAGGGGCAAGAGACCCAGTACTTC,CASSLGQGQETQYF
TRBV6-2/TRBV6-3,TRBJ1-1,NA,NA,TGTGCCAGCAGTTACCATGATAGAGGGAACACTGAAGCTTTCTTT,CASSYHDRGNTEAFF
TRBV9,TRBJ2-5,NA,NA,TGTGCCAGCAGCGTAGCCTCACAGGTGGTGGGGACCCAGTACTTC,CASSVASQVVGTQYF
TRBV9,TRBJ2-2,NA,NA,TGTGCCAGCAGCGTAGGGGGAGCTACCGGGGAGCTGTTTTTT,CASSVGGATGELFF
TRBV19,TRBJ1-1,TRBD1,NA,TGTGCCAGTAGTATAAGTCTGGGACAGGTGGCGAACACTGAAGCTTTCTTT,CASSISLGQVANTEAFF
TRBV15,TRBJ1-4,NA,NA,TGTGCCACCAGCAGAGATAGGGGAGAAAAACTGTTTTTT,CATSRDRGEKLFF
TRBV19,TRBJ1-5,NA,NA,TGTGCCAGTAGTTCCCGCCGGGGAGGGGGTCAGCCCCAGCATTTT,CASSSRRGGGQPQHF
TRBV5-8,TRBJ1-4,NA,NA,TGTGCCAGCAGCTTGGCCACAGGGATGCGGGCAACTAATGAAAAACTGTTTTTT,CASSLATGMRATNEKLFF
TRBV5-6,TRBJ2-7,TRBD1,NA,TGTGCCAGCAGGTGGGGGCGGGACAGGGCCTCTTACGAGCAGTACTTC,CASRWGRDRASYEQYF
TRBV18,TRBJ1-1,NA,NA,TGTGCCAGCTCACCTCGGGGGAACACTGAAGCTTTCTTT,CASSPRGNTEAFF
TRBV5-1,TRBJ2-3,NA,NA,TGCGCCAGCAGCTTGGGTCTCGAGTTTCGCGCAGATACGCAGTATTTT,CASSLGLEFRADTQYF
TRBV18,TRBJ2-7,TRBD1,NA,TGTGCCAGCTCACGGTTCCGGGACAGGGCCTATTCCTCCTACGAGCAGTACTTC,CASSRFRDRAYSSYEQYF
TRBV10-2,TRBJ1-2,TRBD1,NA,TGCGCCAGCAGTGAGAAGGGACAGGCCTATGGCTACACCTTC,CASSEKGQAYGYTF
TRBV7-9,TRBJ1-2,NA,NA,TGTGCCAGCAGCTCCTCCCGTTTGGAGGGCTACACCTTC,CASSSSRLEGYTF
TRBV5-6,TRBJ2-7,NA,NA,TGTGCCAGCAGCTTTTACCTGACTAGTGGGGAGCAGTACTTC,CASSFYLTSGEQYF
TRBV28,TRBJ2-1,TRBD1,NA,TGTGCCAGCAGCCCCGGACAGGGAAGGAAGGATGAGCAGTTCTTC,CASSPGQGRKDEQFF
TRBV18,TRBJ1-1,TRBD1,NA,TGTGCCAGCTCACCAAAATCGGGACAGCAAAACACTGAAGCTTTCTTT,CASSPKSGQQNTEAFF
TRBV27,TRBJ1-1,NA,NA,TGTGCCAGCAGCAGTATTCCCAGCACTGAAGCTTTCTTT,CASSSIPSTEAFF
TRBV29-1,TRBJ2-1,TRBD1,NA,TGCAGCGCTGGGACAGGGGGCGACCTCAATGAGCAGTTCTTC,CSAGTGGDLNEQFF
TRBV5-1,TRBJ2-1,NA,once,TGCGCCAGCAGCCCCGATGGCCGCTCCTACAATGAGCAGTTCTTC,CASSPDGRSYNEQFF
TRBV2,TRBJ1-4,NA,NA,TGTGCCAGCAGTGCGCAGGCAACTAATGAAAAACTGTTTTTT,CASSAQATNEKLFF
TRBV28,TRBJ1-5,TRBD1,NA,TGTGCCAGCAGTGCAGGGGGCGGTCAGCCCCAGCATTTT,CASSAGGGQPQHF